A selection of T cell receptor beta chains follows, all from one sample in a study of OX40 agonist ivuxolimab in advanced cancers. The repertoire was sequenced with immunoSEQ multiplex PCR; TCRdb's copy has only in-frame clones and lacks some. The repertoire consists of roughly 64,000 clones, with approximately 92% occurring once and the leading ten covering approximately 14%. Sample: CD4+ or CD8+ T cells sorted from blood, taken in a trial of the OX40 agonist ivuxolimab. These receptors were collected from an adult with an advanced solid tumor such as melanoma, head and neck, liver or kidney cancer. Both conserved end residues are part of each CDR3. A D gene is named only where the DNA matches it firmly. The size of a clone is reported for some rows only, either as once, few or many, or as a class for expanded clones.

v_call	j_call	d_call	clone_size	cdr3_nt	cdr3_aa
TRBV27	TRBJ2-7	TRBD1	NA	TGTGCCAGCAGGGACAGGGGGCGGTACGAGCAGTACTTC	CASRDRGRYEQYF
TRBV27	TRBJ2-7	NA	once	TGTGCCAGCAGTTTATCAAGCCGGGCCGAGCAGTACTTC	CASSLSSRAEQYF
TRBV25-1	TRBJ1-5	NA	NA	TGTGCCAGCAGTGAATTGGGTGGGGTGAATCAGCCCCAGCATTTT	CASSELGGVNQPQHF
TRBV6-1	TRBJ1-2	NA	NA	TGTGCCAGCAGTGAATTCGGAGGGGCCGGTGGCTACACCTTC	CASSEFGGAGGYTF
TRBV14	TRBJ2-7	TRBD2	NA	TGTGCCAGCAGCCCCAGCGGGGACCCCTATGAGCAGTACTTC	CASSPSGDPYEQYF
TRBV5-6	TRBJ1-2	NA	NA	TGTGCCAGCAGCCCACCCGACGGGGGAGCTAACTATGGCTACACCTTC	CASSPPDGGANYGYTF
TRBV15	TRBJ2-7	TRBD2	NA	TGTGCCACCAGCACAGGGACTAGCGGGCACGAGCAGTACTTC	CATSTGTSGHEQYF
TRBV9	TRBJ2-7	NA	NA	TGTGCCAGCAGCGTGGGGACGCTCAACGAGCAGTACTTC	CASSVGTLNEQYF
TRBV27	TRBJ2-6	NA	NA	TGTGCCAGCAGTTTAGGGCATGGGACCGCCAACGTCCTGACTTTC	CASSLGHGTANVLTF
TRBV9	TRBJ2-3	NA	NA	TGTGCCAGCAGCGTAGGTTTGGCATCGGAAACAAGTACGCAGTATTTT	CASSVGLASETSTQYF
TRBV6-5	TRBJ2-7	NA	NA	TGTGCCAGCAGTTATGGGGGGCCCACCTACGAGCAGTACTTC	CASSYGGPTYEQYF
TRBV30	TRBJ2-1	NA	NA	TGTGCCGGATACCCACTCGGGGACTACAATGAGCAGTTCTTC	CAGYPLGDYNEQFF
TRBV7-8	TRBJ2-1	NA	NA	TGTGCCAGCAGCTTAGATTTGGCGGGCACTGGATCCTACAATGAGCAGTTCTTC	CASSLDLAGTGSYNEQFF
TRBV27	TRBJ2-1	NA	NA	TGTGCCAGCAGTTTATCGAGAGGGGCTGGCTACAATGAGCAGTTCTTC	CASSLSRGAGYNEQFF
TRBV13	TRBJ2-1	TRBD1	NA	TGTGCCAGCAGCTTGTCGACAGGGGAATCCTACAATGAGCAGTTCTTC	CASSLSTGESYNEQFF
TRBV7-9	TRBJ2-4	TRBD2	NA	TGTGCCAGCAGCTTGTTGACTAGCGGGATAGCCAAAAACATTCAGTACTTC	CASSLLTSGIAKNIQYF
TRBV9	TRBJ2-5	TRBD2	NA	TGTGCCAGCAGCCGGACTAGCGGAGCCCAAGAGACCCAGTACTTC	CASSRTSGAQETQYF
TRBV27	TRBJ2-5	TRBD2	NA	TGTGCCAGCAGTCCCATCCCTAGCGGGAGAGAGACCCAGTACTTC	CASSPIPSGRETQYF
TRBV27	TRBJ2-7	NA	NA	TGTGCCAGCAGTTTAGGTCCCAGCGAGCAGTACTTC	CASSLGPSEQYF
TRBV19	TRBJ2-7	TRBD1	NA	TGTGCCAGTAGTACTAGGACAGGGACTGGTTACGAGCAGTACTTC	CASSTRTGTGYEQYF
TRBV11-2	TRBJ2-7	TRBD2	NA	TGTGCCAGCAGCCCCCCAACCCTAGCGGGAGATGGATACGAGCAGTACTTC	CASSPPTLAGDGYEQYF
TRBV10-2	TRBJ1-5	NA	NA	TGCGCCAGCAGTGAGATAGGGTTGGGGCATCAGCCCCAGCATTTT	CASSEIGLGHQPQHF
TRBV27	TRBJ2-1	TRBD2	NA	TGTGCCACCATTCTAGCGGGAGGCCCCGGTGGGTGGCACAATGAGCAGTTCTTC	CATILAGGPGGWHNEQFF
TRBV7-6	TRBJ2-7	TRBD1	few	TGTGCCAGCAGCCCCGGGACAGGGAGCTCCTACGAGCAGTACTTC	CASSPGTGSSYEQYF
TRBV29-1	TRBJ1-2	NA	NA	TGCAGCGTTTTTACGAACGGTGGCTACACCTTC	CSVFTNGGYTF
TRBV27	TRBJ2-6	TRBD1	NA	TGTGCCAGCAGTTTATCAGGACAGGGGTTGTCTGGGGCCAACGTCCTGACTTTC	CASSLSGQGLSGANVLTF
TRBV11-2	TRBJ1-1	TRBD1	NA	TGTGCCAGCAGCCCTGGGACAGGGAGGGAGAACACTGAAGCTTTCTTT	CASSPGTGRENTEAFF
TRBV27	TRBJ2-7	NA	NA	TGTGCCAGCAGTTTCTTAGGGGACGAGCAGTACTTC	CASSFLGDEQYF
TRBV10-2	TRBJ2-1	TRBD2	NA	TGCGCCACCGGGTGGGCGGGGGACAATGAGCAGTTCTTC	CATGWAGDNEQFF
TRBV7-3	TRBJ2-7	NA	NA	TGTGCCAGCAGCTCCAACTCCTACGAGCAGTACTTC	CASSSNSYEQYF
TRBV5-1	TRBJ1-3	NA	NA	TGCGCCAGCAGCTTGGATGTCGGCTCTGGAAACACCATATATTTT	CASSLDVGSGNTIYF
TRBV28	TRBJ2-1	NA	many	TGTGCCAGCAGTTTACAGGTTAGGAATGAGCAGTTCTTC	CASSLQVRNEQFF
TRBV15	TRBJ1-1	NA	NA	TGTGCCACCAGCCTCCACGGTCTGGAGAACACTGAAGCTTTCTTT	CATSLHGLENTEAFF
TRBV7-3	TRBJ2-1	NA	NA	TGTGCCAGCAGCTTTGGTGTCCGGGCCTGGGGCAATGAGCAGTTCTTC	CASSFGVRAWGNEQFF
TRBV5-6	TRBJ1-3	NA	NA	TGTGCCAGCAGCTTTTGGGGCGAACGCTCTGGAAACACCATATATTTT	CASSFWGERSGNTIYF
TRBV27	TRBJ1-6	NA	NA	TGTGCCAGCAGTTACGGGAGGGGGAATTCACCCCTCCACTTT	CASSYGRGNSPLHF
TRBV7-9	TRBJ2-1	NA	NA	TGTGCCAGCAGCATACTAGTTAATGAGCAGTTCTTC	CASSILVNEQFF
TRBV30	TRBJ2-7	TRBD1	NA	TGTGCCTGGAGTTTGGGGGACAGGGCCAACGAGCAGTACTTC	CAWSLGDRANEQYF
TRBV30	TRBJ2-7	NA	NA	TGTGCCGGACTCCAGCCTTCGTCCCTCGAGCAGTACTTC	CAGLQPSSLEQYF
TRBV11-2	TRBJ1-2	NA	NA	TGTGCCAGTCTCCCCACCGACGGATCCTATGGCTACACCTTC	CASLPTDGSYGYTF
TRBV19	TRBJ2-1	NA	NA	TGTGCCAGTAGTTGGAGCTCCTACAATGAGCAGTTCTTC	CASSWSSYNEQFF
TRBV9	TRBJ2-1	NA	NA	TGTGCCAGCAGCGTAGATGGGAGCTACAATGAGCAGTTCTTC	CASSVDGSYNEQFF
TRBV5-1	TRBJ2-7	NA	NA	TGCGCCAGCAGCGGGGGCAGGGATTGGCCCCCCTACGAGCAGTACTTC	CASSGGRDWPPYEQYF
TRBV6-1	TRBJ1-5	NA	NA	TGTGCCAGCAGTGAAGGAGGGGATTTGAGCAATCAGCCCCAGCATTTT	CASSEGGDLSNQPQHF
TRBV7-9	TRBJ2-7	NA	NA	TGTGCCAGCAGCCATGGTTTAGTTCGCTCCTACGAGCAGTACTTC	CASSHGLVRSYEQYF
TRBV6-5	TRBJ2-2	TRBD2	NA	TGTGCCAGCAGTTACGCAGGACTAGCCTTCCATGGGGAGCTGTTTTTT	CASSYAGLAFHGELFF
TRBV4-1	TRBJ1-4	TRBD1	NA	TGCGCCAGCAGCCAATCTCGGACAGGGACTGAAAAACTGTTTTTT	CASSQSRTGTEKLFF
TRBV10-3	TRBJ2-7	NA	NA	TGTGCCATCAGTGAGGCACAGGGAGATGGCTACGAGCAGTACTTC	CAISEAQGDGYEQYF
TRBV11-2	TRBJ2-1	TRBD2	NA	TGTGCCAGCAGCTTCCCGATTGAGGGAGGGCGCCACAATGAGCAGTTCTTC	CASSFPIEGGRHNEQFF
TRBV27	TRBJ2-7	NA	NA	TGTGCCAGCAGTTTAGTAGGATCCTACGAGCAGTACTTC	CASSLVGSYEQYF
TRBV27	TRBJ1-4	NA	NA	TGTGCCAGCAGTCTAATTAATGAAAAACTGTTTTTT	CASSLINEKLFF
TRBV30	TRBJ2-7	NA	NA	TGTGCCTGGAGTGTGTTCAGCTTCTCCTACGAGCAGTACTTC	CAWSVFSFSYEQYF